The 6 T cell receptor beta chains presented below share a single source sample, sequenced in a study of cytomegalovirus exposure and HLA in healthy donors. Use of 60 Vbeta and 13 Jbeta primers characterized the PCR. Using immunoSEQ multiplex PCR, the repertoire was profiled, and TCRdb retains in-frame clones only, with some absent. This table has roughly 190,000 clones, 75% to 90% appearing once. Sequenced: PBMCs. The source of these receptors is a man aged 35 to 55 in good health and CMV-seropositive.

The chain uses TRBV10-3 and TRBJ2-7; D remains unclear. Germline lookup yields CDR1 ENHRY and CDR2 SYGVKD. Trimming removed 6 bases from V and 0 bases from J, with 6 bases in between. CDR3 length: 12 residues. The CDR3 spells CAISRSSYEQYF. CDR3 in DNA: TGTGCCATCAGCCGGAGCTCCTACGAGCAGTACTTC.

The CDR3 region is CASSLIGRNNSPLHF. In DNA, the CDR3 is TGTGCCAGCAGCTTGATCGGCAGGAATAATTCACCCCTCCACTTT. The chain joins TRBV5-4 to TRBJ1-6; D remains ambiguous. Trimming took 1 base from V and 5 from J, leaving 10 bases between them. Germline V gene lookup returns CDR1 SGHNT and CDR2 YYREEE (reference sequence). This CDR3 region has 15 residues.

The chain carries TRBV2 and TRBJ2-7; no clear D. V lost 6 bases and J 5 bases, leaving 20 bases between the germline ends. CDR1 is SNHLY and CDR2 is FYNNEI in the germline V gene. The CDR3 covers 15 residues. The CDR3 sequence: CASREPRPSSDEQYF. The CDR3 coding sequence is TGTGCCAGCAGGGAACCTAGGCCAAGCAGCGACGAGCAGTACTTC. Filled out from reference TRBV2 and TRBJ2-7, the complete variable domain reads EPEVTQTPSHQVTQMGQEVILRCVPISNHLYFYWYRQILGQKVEFLVSFYNNEISEKSEIFDDQFSVERPDGSNFTLKIRSTKLEDSAMYFCASREPRPSSDEQYFGPGTRLTVT.

Here the CDR3 DNA reads TGTGCCAGCAGCTTATTATCCAGGGATCCCTACGAGCAGTACTTC. Encoded protein: CASSLLSRDPYEQYF. V and J are TRBV7-9 and TRBJ2-7; D is possibly TRBD1 (5 bases). The V end lost 2 bases, the J end lost 2 bases, and 13 bases lay between the germline ends. The CDR3 length is 15 residues. Germline loops: CDR1 SEHNR, CDR2 FQNEAQ (reference sequence).

The CDR3 loop is CASSSSQGARANYGYTF. The DNA for the CDR3 is TGCGCCAGCAGCTCTAGCCAGGGGGCGAGAGCTAACTATGGCTACACCTTC. The V and J genes are TRBV5-1 and TRBJ1-2, with TRBD1 identical over 8 bases. The germline gives CDR1 SGHRS, CDR2 YFSETQ. CDR3 length: 17 amino acids. With V trimmed by 3 bases and J by 0 bases, 10 bases remained unmatched. The whole variable domain, filled in from reference TRBV5-1 and TRBJ1-2, reads KAGVTQTPRYLIKTRGQQVTLSCSPISGHRSVSWYQQTPGQGLQFLFEYFSETQRNKGNFPGRFSGRQFSNSRSEMNVSTLELGDSALYLCASSSSQGARANYGYTFGSGTRLTVV.

The J gene is TRBJ2-3, the V gene TRBV5-4; 7 bases line up with TRBD1. This CDR3 comprises 14 residues. The junction had 9 bases not matched to a gene; V was cut back by 6 bases and J by 5 bases. Germline-derived CDR1 and CDR2 are SGHNT and YYREEE (reference sequence). DNA of the CDR3: TGTGCCAGCACTCAGGACAGGTTGCGAGATACGCAGTATTTT. The encoded protein is CASTQDRLRDTQYF.